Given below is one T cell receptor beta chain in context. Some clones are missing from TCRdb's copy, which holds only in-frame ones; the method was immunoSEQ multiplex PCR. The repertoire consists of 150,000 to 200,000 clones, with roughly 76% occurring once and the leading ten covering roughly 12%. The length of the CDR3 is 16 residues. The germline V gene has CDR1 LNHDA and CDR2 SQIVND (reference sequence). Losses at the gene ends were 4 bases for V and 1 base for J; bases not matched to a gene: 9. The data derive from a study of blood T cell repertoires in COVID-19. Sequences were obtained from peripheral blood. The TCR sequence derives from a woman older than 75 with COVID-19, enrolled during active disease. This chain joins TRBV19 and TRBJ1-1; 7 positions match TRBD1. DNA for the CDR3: TGTGCCAGTAGTACTCGAACCGGGACAGCGAACACTGAAGCTTTCTTT. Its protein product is CASSTRTGTANTEAFF. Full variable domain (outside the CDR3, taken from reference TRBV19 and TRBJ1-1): DGGITQSPKYLFRKEGQNVTLSCEQNLNHDAMYWYRQDPGQGLRLIYYSQIVNDFQKGDIAEGYSVSREKKESFPLTVTSAQKNPTAFYLCASSTRTGTANTEAFFGQGTRLTVV.